This T cell receptor (beta chain) was captured by sequencing in a study of shared clonotypes between healthy human individuals. Points from the study as a whole: Clonotypes not shared had lower generation probabilities than those common to all four donors.

Sorted-subset replicate PCRs used about 200 ng DNA, approximately 33,000 T cell genomes. In the original processing: Filtering differed because ImmunoSEQ produced junction-only sequences that carried no quality scores. Assay: immunoSEQ multiplex PCR; the TCRdb copy retains only in-frame clones and omits some. The V and J calls and the clone size are those of that table, but D and trimming were determined from the DNA. The table lists about 1.1 million clones, approximately 80% of them singletons. Comments on this clone: The target antigen is unknown. A far larger clone is a single base away, which makes a read error likely.

Source material: memory CD4+ T cells from PBMCs. Subset defined: CD45RA-negative fraction. The source of this sequence is a young man in good health. Some clones in this sample may be carry-over from other donors' samples.

For the CDR3, the DNA is TGTGCCAGCAGCAAGGGGATGAACACTGGAGCTTTCTTT. It codes for CASSKGMNTGAFF. The gene calls are TRBV9 and TRBJ1-1; maybe TRBD1 (5 bases). The CDR3 is made up of 13 amino acids. Germline assignment: CDR1 SGDLS and CDR2 YYNGEE.